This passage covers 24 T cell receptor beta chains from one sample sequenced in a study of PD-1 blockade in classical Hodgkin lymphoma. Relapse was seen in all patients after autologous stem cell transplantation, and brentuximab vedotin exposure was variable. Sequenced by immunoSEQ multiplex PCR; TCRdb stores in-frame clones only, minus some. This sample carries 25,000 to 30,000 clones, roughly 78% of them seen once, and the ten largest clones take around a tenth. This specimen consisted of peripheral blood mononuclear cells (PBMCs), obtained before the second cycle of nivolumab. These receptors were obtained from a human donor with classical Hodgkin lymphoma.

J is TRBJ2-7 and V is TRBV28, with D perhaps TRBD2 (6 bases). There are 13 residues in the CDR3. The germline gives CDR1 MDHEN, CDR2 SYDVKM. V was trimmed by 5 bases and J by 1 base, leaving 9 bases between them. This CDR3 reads CASSGGSSYEQYF. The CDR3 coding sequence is TGTGCCAGCAGTGGAGGGTCTTCCTACGAGCAGTACTTC.

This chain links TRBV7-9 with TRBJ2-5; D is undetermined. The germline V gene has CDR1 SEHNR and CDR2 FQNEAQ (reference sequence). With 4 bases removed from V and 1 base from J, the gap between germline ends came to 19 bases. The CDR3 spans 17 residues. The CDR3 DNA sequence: TGTGCCAGCAGCTCCCAAGACCGATCCGCGACCCAAGAGACCCAGTACTTC. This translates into CASSSQDRSATQETQYF. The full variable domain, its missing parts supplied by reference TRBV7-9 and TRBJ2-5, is DTGVSQNPRHKITKRGQNVTFRCDPISEHNRLYWYRQTLGQGPEFLTYFQNEAQLEKSRLLSDRFSAERPKGSFSTLEIQRTEQGDSAMYLCASSSQDRSATQETQYFGPGTRLLVL.

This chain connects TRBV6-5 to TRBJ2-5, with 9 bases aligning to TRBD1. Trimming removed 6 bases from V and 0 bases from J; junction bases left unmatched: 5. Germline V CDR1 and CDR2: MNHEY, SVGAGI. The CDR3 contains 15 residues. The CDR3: CASSLGQGYQETQYF. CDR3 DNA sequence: TGTGCCAGCAGCCTAGGACAGGGGTACCAAGAGACCCAGTACTTC.

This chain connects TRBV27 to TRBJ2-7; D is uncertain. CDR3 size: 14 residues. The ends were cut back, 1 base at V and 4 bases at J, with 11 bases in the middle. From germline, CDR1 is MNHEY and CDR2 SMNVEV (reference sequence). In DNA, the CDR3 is TGTGCCAGCAGTTTATTAGTGCGGATTTACGAGCAGTACTTC. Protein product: CASSLLVRIYEQYF.

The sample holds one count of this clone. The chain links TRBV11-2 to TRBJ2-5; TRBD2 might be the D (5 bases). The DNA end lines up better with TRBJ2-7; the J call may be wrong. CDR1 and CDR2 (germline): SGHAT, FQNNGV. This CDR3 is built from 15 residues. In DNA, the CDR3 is TGTGCCAGCAGCCGCTCGGGCGGGTCCTCCTACGAGCAGTACTTC. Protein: CASSRSGGSSYEQYF.

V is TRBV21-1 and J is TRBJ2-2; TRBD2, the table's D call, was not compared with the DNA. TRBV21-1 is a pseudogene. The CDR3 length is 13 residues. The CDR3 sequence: CASGPGGAGELFF. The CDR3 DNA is TGTGCCAGCGGACCCGGGGGGGCCGGGGAGCTGTTTTTT.

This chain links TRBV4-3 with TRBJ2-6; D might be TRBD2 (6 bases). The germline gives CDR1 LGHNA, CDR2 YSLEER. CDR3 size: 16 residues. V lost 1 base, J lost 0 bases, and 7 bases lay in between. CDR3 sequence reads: CASSQVGGSGANVLTF. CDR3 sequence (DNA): TGCGCCAGCAGCCAAGTGGGGGGCTCTGGGGCCAACGTCCTGACTTTC.

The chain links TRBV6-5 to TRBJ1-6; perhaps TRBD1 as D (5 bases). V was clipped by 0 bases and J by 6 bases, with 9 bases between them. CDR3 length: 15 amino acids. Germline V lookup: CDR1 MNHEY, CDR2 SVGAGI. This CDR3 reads CASSYSGQGNSPLHF. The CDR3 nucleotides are TGTGCCAGCAGTTACTCGGGGCAGGGTAATTCACCCCTCCACTTT.

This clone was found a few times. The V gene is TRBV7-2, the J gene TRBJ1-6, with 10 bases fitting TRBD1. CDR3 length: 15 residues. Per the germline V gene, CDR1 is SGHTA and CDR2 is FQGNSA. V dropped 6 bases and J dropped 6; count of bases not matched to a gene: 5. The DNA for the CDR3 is TGTGCCAGCAGTTCGGGGGACAGGGGTAATTCACCCCTCCACTTT. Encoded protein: CASSSGDRGNSPLHF.

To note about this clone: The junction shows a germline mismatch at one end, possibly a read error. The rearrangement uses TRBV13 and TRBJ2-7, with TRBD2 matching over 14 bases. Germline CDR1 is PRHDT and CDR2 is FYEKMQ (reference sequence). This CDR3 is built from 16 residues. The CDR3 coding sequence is TGTGCCAGCAGCTTAGGCCGAAGACTAGCGGGGGGGTTATCCCACTTC. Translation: CASSLGRRLAGGLSHF.

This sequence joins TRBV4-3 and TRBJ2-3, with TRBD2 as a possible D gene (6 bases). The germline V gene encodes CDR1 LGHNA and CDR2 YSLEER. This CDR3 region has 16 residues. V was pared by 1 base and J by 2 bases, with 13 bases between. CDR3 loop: CASSQGNRLVTDTQYF. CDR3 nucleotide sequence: TGCGCCAGCAGCCAAGGCAACAGACTAGTCACAGATACGCAGTATTTT.

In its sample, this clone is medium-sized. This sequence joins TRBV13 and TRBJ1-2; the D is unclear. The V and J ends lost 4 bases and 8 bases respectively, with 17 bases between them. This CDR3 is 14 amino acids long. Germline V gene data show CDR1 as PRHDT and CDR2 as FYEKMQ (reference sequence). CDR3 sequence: CASSSQTDKRGYTF. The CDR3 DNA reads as TGTGCCAGCAGCTCCCAGACCGACAAGCGAGGCTACACCTTC.

The CDR3 spells CASSQEGARLNTEAFF. DNA for the CDR3: TGCGCCAGCAGCCAAGAAGGCGCCAGACTGAACACTGAAGCTTTCTTT. The genes are TRBV4-1 and TRBJ1-1; no reliable D call. The V gene lost 0 bases and the J gene lost 0 bases, with 11 bases spanning the gap. Per the germline V gene, CDR1 is MGHRA and CDR2 is YSYEKL. The CDR3 is 16 amino acids.

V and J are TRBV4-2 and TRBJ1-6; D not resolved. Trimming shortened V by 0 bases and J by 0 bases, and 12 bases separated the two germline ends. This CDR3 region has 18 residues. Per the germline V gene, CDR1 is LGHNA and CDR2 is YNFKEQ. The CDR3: CASSQDWSPSSYNSPLHF. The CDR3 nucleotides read TGTGCCAGCAGCCAAGATTGGTCCCCGAGCTCCTATAATTCACCCCTCCACTTT.

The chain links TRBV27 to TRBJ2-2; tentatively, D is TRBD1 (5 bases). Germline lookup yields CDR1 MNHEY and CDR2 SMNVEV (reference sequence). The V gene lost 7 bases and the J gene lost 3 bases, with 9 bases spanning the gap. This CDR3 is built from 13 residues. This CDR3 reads CASITGDTGELFF. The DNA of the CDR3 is TGTGCCAGCATTACAGGCGACACCGGGGAGCTGTTTTTT.

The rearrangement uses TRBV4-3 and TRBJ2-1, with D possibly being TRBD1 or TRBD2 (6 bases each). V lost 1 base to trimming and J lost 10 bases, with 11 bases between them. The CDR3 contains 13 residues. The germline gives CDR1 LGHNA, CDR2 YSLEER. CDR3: CASSQGRGQEQFF. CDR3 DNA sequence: TGCGCCAGCAGCCAAGGACGGGGGCAGGAGCAGTTCTTC.

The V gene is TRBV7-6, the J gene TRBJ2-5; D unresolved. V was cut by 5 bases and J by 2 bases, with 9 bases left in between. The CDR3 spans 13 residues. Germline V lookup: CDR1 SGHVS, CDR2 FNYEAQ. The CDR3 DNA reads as TGTGCCAGCAGCCCCTCAACGCAAGAGACCCAGTACTTC. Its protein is CASSPSTQETQYF.

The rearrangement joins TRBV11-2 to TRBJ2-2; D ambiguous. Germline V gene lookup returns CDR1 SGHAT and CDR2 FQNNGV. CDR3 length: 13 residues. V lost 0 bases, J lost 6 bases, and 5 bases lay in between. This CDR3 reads CASSLEGAGELFF. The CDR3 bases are TGTGCCAGCAGCTTAGAGGGTGCCGGGGAGCTGTTTTTT.

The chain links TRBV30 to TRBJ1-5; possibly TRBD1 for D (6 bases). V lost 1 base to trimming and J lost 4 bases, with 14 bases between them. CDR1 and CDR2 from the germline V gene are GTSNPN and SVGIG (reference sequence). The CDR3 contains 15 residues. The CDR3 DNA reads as TGTGCCTGGAGTGCCTCCTTTCAGGGGAATCAGCCCCAGCATTTT. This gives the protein CAWSASFQGNQPQHF.

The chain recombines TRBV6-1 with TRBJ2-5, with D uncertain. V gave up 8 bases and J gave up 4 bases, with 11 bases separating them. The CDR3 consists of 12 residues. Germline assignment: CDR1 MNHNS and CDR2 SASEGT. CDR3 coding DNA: TGTGCCAGCCATCTAACCCGAGAGACCCAGTACTTC. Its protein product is CASHLTRETQYF.

Here the CDR3 reads CASSLGGLNYGYTF. CDR3 in DNA: TGTGCCAGCAGTTTGGGGGGGCTTAACTATGGCTACACCTTC. V is TRBV27 and J is TRBJ1-2; weak D call: TRBD1 (6 bases). With 3 bases removed from V and 1 base from J, the gap between germline ends came to 9 bases. Germline V gene lookup returns CDR1 MNHEY and CDR2 SMNVEV (reference sequence). There are 14 residues in the CDR3.

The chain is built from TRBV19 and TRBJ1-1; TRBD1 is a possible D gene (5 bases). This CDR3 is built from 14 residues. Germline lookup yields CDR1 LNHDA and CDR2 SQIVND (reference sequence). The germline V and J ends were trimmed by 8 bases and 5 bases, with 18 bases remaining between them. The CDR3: CASQYWIGGTEAFF. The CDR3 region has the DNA TGTGCCAGTCAATACTGGATCGGGGGAACTGAAGCTTTCTTT.

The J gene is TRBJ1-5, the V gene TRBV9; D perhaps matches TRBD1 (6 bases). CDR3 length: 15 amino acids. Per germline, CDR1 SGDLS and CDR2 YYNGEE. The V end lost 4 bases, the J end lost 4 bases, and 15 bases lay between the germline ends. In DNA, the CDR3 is TGTGCCAGCAGCCCCGGCCGGGGGCTGAATCAGCCCCAGCATTTT. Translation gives CASSPGRGLNQPQHF.

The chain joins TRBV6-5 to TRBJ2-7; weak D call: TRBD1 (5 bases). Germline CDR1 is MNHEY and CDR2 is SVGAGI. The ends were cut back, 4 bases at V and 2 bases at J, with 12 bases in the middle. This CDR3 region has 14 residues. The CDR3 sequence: CASSSGAYAYEQYF. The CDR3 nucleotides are TGTGCCAGCAGTTCTGGGGCCTATGCCTACGAGCAGTACTTC.